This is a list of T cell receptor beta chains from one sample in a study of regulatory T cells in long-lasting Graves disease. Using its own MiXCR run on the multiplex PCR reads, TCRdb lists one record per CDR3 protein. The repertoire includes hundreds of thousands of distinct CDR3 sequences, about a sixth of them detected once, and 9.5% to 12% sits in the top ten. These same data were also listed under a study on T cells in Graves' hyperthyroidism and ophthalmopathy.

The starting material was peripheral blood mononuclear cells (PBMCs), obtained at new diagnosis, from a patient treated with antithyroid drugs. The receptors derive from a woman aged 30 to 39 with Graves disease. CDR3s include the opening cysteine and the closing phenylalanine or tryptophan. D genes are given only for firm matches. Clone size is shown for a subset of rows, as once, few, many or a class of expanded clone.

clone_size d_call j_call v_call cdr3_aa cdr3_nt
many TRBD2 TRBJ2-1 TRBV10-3 CAISDSSVAGRNEQFF TGTGCCATCAGTGACTCTTCGGTAGCGGGAAGGAATGAGCAGTTCTTC
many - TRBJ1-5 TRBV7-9 CASGSGGPQHF TGTGCCAGCGGTAGTGGGGGACCCCAGCATTTT
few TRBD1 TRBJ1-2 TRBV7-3 CASSSNDRASGYTF TGTGCCAGCAGCTCCAACGACAGGGCGTCAGGCTACACCTTC
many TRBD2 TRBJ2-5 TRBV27 CASSLYGTSGRGTTLRETQYF TGTGCCAGCAGTTTATATGGGACTAGCGGGAGAGGTACTACACTTAGAGAGACCCAGTACTTC
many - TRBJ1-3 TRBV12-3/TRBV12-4 CASSSGTVGNTIYF TGTGCCAGCAGCTCTGGGACTGTTGGAAACACCATATATTTT
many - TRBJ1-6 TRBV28 CASSSPRGGFIKWALHF TGTGCCAGCAGTTCGCCCCGGGGGGGCTTTATTAAGTGGGCCCTCCACTTT
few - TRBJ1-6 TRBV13 CASTQGGSPLHF TGTGCCAGCACCCAAGGGGGTTCACCCCTCCACTTT
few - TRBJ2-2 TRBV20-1 CSARDSPNTGELFF TGCAGTGCTAGGGACAGCCCGAACACCGGGGAGCTGTTTTTT
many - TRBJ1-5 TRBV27 CASGEIWPQHF TGTGCCAGCGGGGAAATCTGGCCCCAGCATTTT
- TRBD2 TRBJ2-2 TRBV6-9 CASSYPGLAGGTTGELFF TGTGCCAGCAGTTACCCGGGACTAGCGGGAGGGACCACCGGGGAGCTGTTTTTT
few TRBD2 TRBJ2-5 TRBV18 CASSPPFTSGTGWQETQYF TGTGCCAGCTCACCACCGTTTACTAGCGGGACCGGTTGGCAAGAGACCCAGTACTTC
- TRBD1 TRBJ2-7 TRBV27 CASWTGGASSEQYF TGTGCCAGCTGGACAGGGGGCGCGTCGAGCGAGCAGTACTTC
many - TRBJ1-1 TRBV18 CASSPEPGNAEAFF TGTGCCAGCTCACCAGAACCGGGCAATGCTGAAGCTTTCTTT
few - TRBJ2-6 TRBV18 CASSPFGLAASGANVLTF TGTGCCAGCTCACCATTCGGGCTAGCCGCTAGTGGGGCCAACGTCCTGACTTTC
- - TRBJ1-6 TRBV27 CASSLSRTVYNSPLHF TGTGCCAGCAGTTTATCGAGGACAGTATACAATTCACCCCTCCACTTT
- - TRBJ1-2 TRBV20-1 CSARGGGSGGYTF TGCAGTGCTAGAGGGGGAGGTTCGGGCGGCTACACCTTC
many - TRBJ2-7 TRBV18 CASSPRAHSYEQYF TGTGCCAGCTCACCACGGGCCCATTCCTACGAGCAGTACTTC
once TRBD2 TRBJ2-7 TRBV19 CASSSLAGVTGYEQYF TGTGCCAGTAGTTCACTAGCGGGAGTGACTGGCTACGAGCAGTACTTC
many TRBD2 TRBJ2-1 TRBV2 CASSPGLAGINEQFF TGTGCCAGCAGTCCGGGACTAGCGGGTATAAATGAGCAGTTCTTC
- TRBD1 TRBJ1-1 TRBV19 CASSDPGQGMGAMNTEAFF TGTGCCAGTAGTGACCCGGGACAGGGGATGGGGGCCATGAACACTGAAGCTTTCTTT
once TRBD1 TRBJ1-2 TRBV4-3 CASSQDLWTGDYGYTF TGCGCCAGCAGCCAAGACCTCTGGACAGGCGACTATGGCTACACCTTC
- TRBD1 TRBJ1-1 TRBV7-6 CASSLAQGQDTEAFF TGTGCCAGCAGCTTAGCGCAAGGACAGGACACTGAAGCTTTCTTT
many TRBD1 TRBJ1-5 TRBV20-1 CSARDPQGALDSNQPQHF TGCAGTGCTAGAGATCCACAGGGGGCCCTGGATAGCAATCAGCCCCAGCATTTT
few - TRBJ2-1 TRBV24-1 CATSKTRDPLYNEQFF TGTGCCACCAGTAAGACCCGGGACCCCCTGTACAATGAGCAGTTCTTC
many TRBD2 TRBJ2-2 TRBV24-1 CATRSGSGRFATGELFF TGTGCCACCCGTTCGGGCAGCGGGAGATTCGCCACCGGGGAGCTGTTTTTT
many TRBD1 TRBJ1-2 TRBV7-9 CASSLGPGQGAGGYTF TGTGCCAGCAGCTTAGGGCCGGGACAGGGGGCAGGTGGCTACACCTTC
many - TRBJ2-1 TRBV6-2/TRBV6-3 CASSPMPGRSYNEQFF TGTGCCAGCAGTCCCATGCCGGGGAGGTCCTACAATGAGCAGTTCTTC
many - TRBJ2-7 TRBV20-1 CSARRTSTYEQYF TGCAGTGCGCGTCGGACCTCTACCTACGAGCAGTACTTC
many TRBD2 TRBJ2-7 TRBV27 CASTKLAGGEQYF TGTGCCAGCACAAAACTAGCGGGAGGTGAGCAGTACTTC
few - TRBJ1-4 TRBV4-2 CASSQARVPNEKLFF TGTGCCAGCAGCCAAGCGAGGGTACCTAATGAAAAACTGTTTTTT
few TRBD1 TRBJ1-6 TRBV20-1 CSARNPGQVNSPLHF TGCAGTGCTAGAAACCCGGGACAGGTGAATTCACCCCTCCACTTT
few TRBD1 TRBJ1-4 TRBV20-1 CSANRGTNEKLFF TGCAGTGCAAACAGGGGGACTAATGAAAAACTGTTTTTT
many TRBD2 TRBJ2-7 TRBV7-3 CASSFIAGGPFEQYF TGTGCCAGCAGCTTCATAGCGGGAGGGCCTTTCGAGCAGTACTTC
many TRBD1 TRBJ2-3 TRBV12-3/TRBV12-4 CASSFYGQGTDTQYF TGTGCCAGCAGTTTTTACGGACAGGGCACAGATACGCAGTATTTT
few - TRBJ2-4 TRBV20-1 CSAGAGPSNIQYF TGCAGTGCTGGGGCGGGACCATCAAACATTCAGTACTTC
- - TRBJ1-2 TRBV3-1 CASSQGHLDGYTF TGTGCCAGCAGCCAGGGACATTTGGATGGCTACACCTTC
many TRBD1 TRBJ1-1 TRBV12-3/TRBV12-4 CASSPGTGYTEAFF TGTGCCAGCAGCCCTGGGACAGGGTACACTGAAGCTTTCTTT
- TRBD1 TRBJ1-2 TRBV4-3 CASSQGSGQNGYGYTF TGCGCCAGCAGCCAAGGATCGGGACAGAATGGCTATGGCTACACCTTC
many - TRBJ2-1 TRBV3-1 CASSPSAGSYNEQFF TGTGCCAGCAGCCCATCAGCGGGCTCCTACAATGAGCAGTTCTTC
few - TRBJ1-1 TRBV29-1 CSLRGDTEAFF TGCAGCTTACGAGGGGACACTGAAGCTTTCTTT
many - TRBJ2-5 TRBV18 CASSHVQGSQETQYF TGTGCCAGCTCACACGTCCAGGGGTCCCAAGAGACCCAGTACTTC
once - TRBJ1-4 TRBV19 CAISRGVGEKLFF TGTGCCATATCTCGGGGAGTCGGAGAAAAACTGTTTTTT
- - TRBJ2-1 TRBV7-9 CASSLRGKTYNEQFF TGTGCCAGCAGCTTAAGAGGGAAGACCTACAATGAGCAGTTCTTC
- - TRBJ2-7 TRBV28 CASSWERTGLSSEQYF TGTGCCAGCAGTTGGGAGAGGACCGGGTTAAGTTCCGAGCAGTACTTC
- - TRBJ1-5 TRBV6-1 CASSELRGGYSNQPQHF TGTGCCAGCAGTGAACTGAGGGGAGGTTATAGCAATCAGCCCCAGCATTTT
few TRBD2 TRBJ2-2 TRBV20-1 CSARTSTTGELFF TGCAGTGCTAGGACTAGCACTACCGGGGAGCTGTTTTTT
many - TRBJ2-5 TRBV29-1 CSVGAAGQETQYF TGCAGCGTTGGTGCGGCTGGCCAAGAGACCCAGTACTTC
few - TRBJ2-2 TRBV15 CATSRARGPRVRTGELFF TGTGCCACCAGCAGAGCCCGGGGCCCTAGGGTTCGGACCGGGGAGCTGTTTTTT
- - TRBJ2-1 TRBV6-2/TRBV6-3 CASSSSSPEQFF TGTGCCAGCAGTTCGAGCAGTCCTGAGCAGTTCTTC